This passage covers 13 T cell receptor beta chains from one sample sequenced in a study of graft-versus-host responses after intestinal transplantation. These receptors are not linked to any known antigen. Clones were read by immunoSEQ multiplex PCR, and TCRdb kept only the in-frame ones, dropping some. The table lists about 93,000 clones, approximately 92% of them singletons. The sample was unstimulated CD8+ T cells sorted from spleen or lymph node cells, taken before intestinal transplant. The receptor source for this set is a human donor who received an intestinal transplant.

Of note for this clone: The junction departs from germline at one end; a sequencing error may be responsible. This chain links TRBV7-2 with TRBJ2-5; 9 bases match TRBD2. CDR1 SGHTA and CDR2 FQGNSA come from the germline V gene. The CDR3 is made up of 14 amino acids. The CDR3 here is CASTLAGAGETQYF. Written as DNA, the CDR3 is TGTGCCAGCACCTTAGCGGGAGCGGGGGAGACCCAGTACTTC.

The J gene is TRBJ2-1, the V gene TRBV5-1; 12 nucleotides match TRBD2. With 1 base clipped from V and 7 bases from J, the junction kept 3 bases outside the gene matches. CDR1 and CDR2 from the germline V gene are SGHRS and YFSETQ. This CDR3 comprises 15 residues. CDR3: CASSLLAGGRNEQFF. CDR3 coding DNA: TGCGCCAGCAGCTTGCTAGCGGGGGGGCGGAATGAGCAGTTCTTC.

This CDR3 reads CASEILAGGSETQYF. DNA of the CDR3: TGTGCCAGCGAGATTCTAGCGGGAGGTTCTGAGACCCAGTACTTC. The rearrangement links TRBV6-1 to TRBJ2-5, with 11 bases identical to TRBD2. The ends lost 8 bases at V and 5 bases at J; junction bases unmatched: 10. The germline CDR1 and CDR2 sequences are MNHNS and SASEGT. The CDR3 is made up of 15 amino acids.

This chain joins TRBV9 and TRBJ1-4; 7 bases match TRBD1. The germline CDR1 and CDR2 sequences are SGDLS and YYNGEE. V dropped 4 bases and J dropped 2; count of bases not matched to a gene: 5. The CDR3 is made up of 15 amino acids. The CDR3 reads CASSPGQVTNEKLFF. DNA of the CDR3: TGTGCCAGCAGCCCTGGACAGGTTACTAATGAAAAACTGTTTTTT.

V and J are TRBV2 and TRBJ1-5; TRBD1 aligns across 8 bases. The CDR3 runs to 14 residues. CDR1 and CDR2 (germline): SNHLY, FYNNEI. V gave up 4 bases and J gave up 7 bases; unmatched junction bases: 6. The CDR3 coding sequence is TGTGCCAGCAGTGTATCGACAGGGGAACAGCCCCAGCATTTT. It translates to CASSVSTGEQPQHF.

CDR3 region: CASSHASGTAAYEQYF. Written as DNA, the CDR3 is TGCGCCAGCAGCCATGCATCGGGGACAGCGGCCTACGAGCAGTACTTC. This rearrangement joins TRBV4-1 to TRBJ2-7, with 7 bases aligning to TRBD1. The CDR3 consists of 16 residues. In germline, CDR1 is MGHRA, CDR2 YSYEKL. V lost 3 bases and J lost 2; bases outside the gene matches: 10.

V gene TRBV7-9 combines with J gene TRBJ1-2; D is perhaps TRBD1 (5 bases). The ends were cut back, 5 bases at V and 4 bases at J, with 20 bases in the middle. From germline, CDR1 is SEHNR and CDR2 FQNEAQ (reference sequence). The CDR3 extends over 16 amino acids. CDR3 sequence: CASSDPSNGGTYGYTF. CDR3 DNA: TGTGCCAGCAGCGACCCGAGTAACGGAGGGACCTATGGCTACACCTTC. The whole variable domain, filled in from reference TRBV7-9 and TRBJ1-2, reads DTGVSQNPRHKITKRGQNVTFRCDPISEHNRLYWYRQTLGQGPEFLTYFQNEAQLEKSRLLSDRFSAERPKGSFSTLEIQRTEQGDSAMYLCASSDPSNGGTYGYTFGSGTRLTVV.

V usage is TRBV9 and J usage is TRBJ1-2, with TRBD1 as a possible D gene (5 bases). The CDR3 has 15 residues. Germline lookup yields CDR1 SGDLS and CDR2 YYNGEE. V lost 1 base to trimming and J lost 5 bases, with 15 bases between them. CDR3 sequence reads: CASSVSTGGAYGYTF. DNA of the CDR3: TGTGCCAGCAGCGTATCCACGGGTGGGGCTTATGGCTACACCTTC.

The chain uses TRBV6-1 and TRBJ1-6; no definite D call. The CDR3 extends over 12 amino acids. With 3 bases removed from V and 9 bases from J, the gap between germline ends came to 6 bases. Per germline, CDR1 MNHNS and CDR2 SASEGT. CDR3 DNA: TGTGCCAGCAGTGATAGCAGTTCACCCCTCCACTTT. Protein sequence: CASSDSSSPLHF.

The chain couples TRBV30 to TRBJ1-2; no clear D. The germline CDR1 and CDR2 sequences are GTSNPN and SVGIG (reference sequence). V was pared by 1 base and J by 2 bases, with 8 bases between. CDR3 length: 13 amino acids. The CDR3: CAWSELGNYGYTF. CDR3 sequence (DNA): TGTGCCTGGAGTGAGCTGGGCAACTATGGCTACACCTTC.

This clone is a singleton in its sample. The genes are TRBV7-3 and TRBJ2-1, with 7 bases identical to TRBD2. The CDR3 runs 18 residues. The V gene end was trimmed by 5 bases and the J gene end by 7 bases; junction bases not matched to a gene: 20. Germline V CDR1 and CDR2: SGHTA, FQGTGA. The CDR3 coding sequence is TGTGCCAGCAGCCCATCTCCAGGGCTGTGGGGGGGAGGGAATGAGCAGTTCTTC. It translates to CASSPSPGLWGGGNEQFF.

A single count supports this clone. The V gene is TRBV7-2, the J gene TRBJ2-7; 9 bases fit TRBD1. The trim removed 1 base at V and 1 base at J, leaving 2 bases unmatched. CDR1 and CDR2 from the germline V gene are SGHTA and FQGNSA. The CDR3 has 15 amino acids. CDR3 sequence: CASSLGGTGSYEQYF. In DNA form, the CDR3 reads TGTGCCAGCAGCTTAGGAGGGACAGGGTCCTACGAGCAGTACTTC.

Note on this clone: This CDR3 is also generated by other DNA sequences in the sample. The J gene is TRBJ1-3, the V gene TRBV27, with TRBD1 matching over 7 bases. V dropped 2 bases and J dropped 0; count of bases not matched to a gene: 13. The CDR3 contains 19 residues. Germline V lookup: CDR1 MNHEY, CDR2 SMNVEV (reference sequence). In DNA form, the CDR3 reads TGTGCCAGCAGTTTACTTAACCCTCGGACAGGTTACTCTGGAAACACCATATATTTT. Translation gives CASSLLNPRTGYSGNTIYF.